This TCR beta chain was identified during a study of cytomegalovirus exposure and HLA in healthy donors. The study ran its PCR with 60 Vbeta and 13 Jbeta primers. Generated by immunoSEQ multiplex PCR, the TCRdb table keeps only in-frame clones and is missing some. In all, the sample yields roughly 190,000 clones. The CDR3 loop spans 14 amino acids. The junction had 7 bases not matched to a gene; V was cut back by 5 bases and J by 4 bases. Germline V gene sequence: CDR1 MNHNS, CDR2 SASEGT. The sequencing sample was made of PBMCs. The chain combines TRBV6-1 with TRBJ1-1; TRBD1 aligns across 7 bases. This clonotype originated in a woman between 18 and 29 years old in good health and CMV-seropositive. The CDR3 bases are TGTGCCAGCAGTCTTGACAGGGTGGGCACTGAAGCTTTCTTT. Translating gives CASSLDRVGTEAFF.